This T cell receptor beta chain was documented in a study of T-cell reconstitution after alpha-beta-depleted transplantation in children. For TCRbeta, the library was prepared with unique molecular identifiers. TCRdb processed the PCR reads anew with MiXCR; each CDR3 protein has one entry. The repertoire holds around 370,000 distinct CDR3 sequences, about a tenth seen once, with 2% to 3% in the top ten. CDR1 and CDR2 (germline): SGHVS, FQNEAQ. Trimming stripped 1 base from V and 4 bases from J, with 23 bases between. There are 18 residues in the CDR3. The V gene is TRBV7-8, the J gene TRBJ2-7; D unclear. The source of this sequence is a human donor who donated a stem cell graft to a child with acute lymphoblastic leukemia. The sequencing used PBMCs from the stem cell graft donor, collected from the stem cell graft. The CDR3 nucleotides are TGTGCCAGCAGCTTAGAATGGCACTACCGCCAAACGGTTTACGAGCAGTACTTC. Its translation is CASSLEWHYRQTVYEQYF.